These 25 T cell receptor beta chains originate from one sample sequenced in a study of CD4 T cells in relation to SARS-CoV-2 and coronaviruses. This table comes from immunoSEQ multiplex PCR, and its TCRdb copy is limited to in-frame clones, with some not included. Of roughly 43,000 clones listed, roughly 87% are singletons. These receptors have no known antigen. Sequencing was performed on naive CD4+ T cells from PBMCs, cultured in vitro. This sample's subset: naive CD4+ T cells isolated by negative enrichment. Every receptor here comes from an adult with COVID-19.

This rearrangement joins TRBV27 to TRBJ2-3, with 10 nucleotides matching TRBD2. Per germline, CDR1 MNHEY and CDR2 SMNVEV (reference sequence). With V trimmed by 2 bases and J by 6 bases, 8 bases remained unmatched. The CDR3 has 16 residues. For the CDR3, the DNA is TGTGCCAGCAGTTTAAAGCTAGCGGGAGTCTCGGATACGCAGTATTTT. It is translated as CASSLKLAGVSDTQYF.

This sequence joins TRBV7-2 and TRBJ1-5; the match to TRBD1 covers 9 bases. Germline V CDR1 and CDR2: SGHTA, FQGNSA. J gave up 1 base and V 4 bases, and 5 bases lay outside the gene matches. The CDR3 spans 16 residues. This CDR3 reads CASSSGTGRSNQPQHF. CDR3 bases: TGTGCCAGCAGCTCAGGGACAGGGAGGAGCAATCAGCCCCAGCATTTT.

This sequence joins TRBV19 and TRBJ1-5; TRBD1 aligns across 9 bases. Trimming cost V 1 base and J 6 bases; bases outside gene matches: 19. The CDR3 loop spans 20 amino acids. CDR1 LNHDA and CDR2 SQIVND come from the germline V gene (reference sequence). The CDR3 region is CASSIVGGGSTGGFFQPQHF. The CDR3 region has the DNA TGTGCCAGTAGTATAGTAGGAGGGGGATCGACAGGGGGTTTTTTTCAGCCCCAGCATTTT.

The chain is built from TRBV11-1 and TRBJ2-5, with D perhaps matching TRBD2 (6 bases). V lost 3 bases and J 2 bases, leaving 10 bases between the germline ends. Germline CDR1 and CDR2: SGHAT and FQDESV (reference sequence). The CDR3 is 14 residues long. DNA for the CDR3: TGTGCCAGCAGCTTTGGGGCGGGACAAGAGACCCAGTACTTC. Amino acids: CASSFGAGQETQYF.

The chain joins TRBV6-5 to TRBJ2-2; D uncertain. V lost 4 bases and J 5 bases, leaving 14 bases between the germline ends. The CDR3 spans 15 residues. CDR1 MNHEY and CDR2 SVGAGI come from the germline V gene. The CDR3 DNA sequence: TGTGCCAGCAGTTTTGAGCCCAGGTTAACCGGGGAGCTGTTTTTT. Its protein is CASSFEPRLTGELFF.

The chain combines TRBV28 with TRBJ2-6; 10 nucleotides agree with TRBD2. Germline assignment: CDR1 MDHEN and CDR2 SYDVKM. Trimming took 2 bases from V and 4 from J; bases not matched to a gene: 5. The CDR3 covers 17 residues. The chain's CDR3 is CASSLLAGVVGANVLTF. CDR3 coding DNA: TGTGCCAGCAGTTTACTAGCGGGAGTTGTAGGGGCCAACGTCCTGACTTTC.

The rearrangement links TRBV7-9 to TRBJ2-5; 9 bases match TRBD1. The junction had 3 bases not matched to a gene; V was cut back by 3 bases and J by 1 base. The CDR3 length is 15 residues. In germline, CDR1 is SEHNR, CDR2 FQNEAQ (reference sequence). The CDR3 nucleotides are TGTGCCAGCAGCTTCCCGGGACAGGGCCAAGAGACCCAGTACTTC. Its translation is CASSFPGQGQETQYF.

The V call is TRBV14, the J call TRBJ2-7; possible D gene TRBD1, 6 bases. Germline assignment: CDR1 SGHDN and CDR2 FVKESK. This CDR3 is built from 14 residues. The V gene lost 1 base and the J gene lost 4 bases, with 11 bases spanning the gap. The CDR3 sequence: CASSQAGGGYEQYF. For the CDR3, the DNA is TGTGCCAGCAGCCAAGCTGGGGGCGGTTACGAGCAGTACTTC.

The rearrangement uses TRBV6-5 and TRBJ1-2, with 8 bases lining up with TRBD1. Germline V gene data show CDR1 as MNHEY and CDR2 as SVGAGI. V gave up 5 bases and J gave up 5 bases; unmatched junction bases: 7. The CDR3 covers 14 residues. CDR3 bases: TGTGCCAGCAGTCGGACAGGGCGAGGATATGGCTACACCTTC. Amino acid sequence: CASSRTGRGYGYTF.

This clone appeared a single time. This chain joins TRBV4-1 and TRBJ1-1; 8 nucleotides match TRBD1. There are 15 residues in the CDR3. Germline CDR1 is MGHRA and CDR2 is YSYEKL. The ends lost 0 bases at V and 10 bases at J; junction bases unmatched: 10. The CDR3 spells CASSQDPGGLRGAFF. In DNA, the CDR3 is TGCGCCAGCAGCCAAGATCCAGGGGGCCTTCGGGGAGCTTTCTTT.

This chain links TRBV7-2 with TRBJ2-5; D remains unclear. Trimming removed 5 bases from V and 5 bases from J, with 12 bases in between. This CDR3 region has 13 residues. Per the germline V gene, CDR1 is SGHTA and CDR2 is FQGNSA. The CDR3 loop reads CASSLNRRETQYF. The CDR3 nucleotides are TGTGCCAGCAGCCTAAATCGTCGGGAGACCCAGTACTTC.

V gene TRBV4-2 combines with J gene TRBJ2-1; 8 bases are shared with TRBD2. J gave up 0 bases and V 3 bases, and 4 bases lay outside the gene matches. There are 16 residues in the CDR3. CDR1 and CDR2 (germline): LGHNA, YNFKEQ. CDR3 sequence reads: CASSQGSGASYNEQFF. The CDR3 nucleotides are TGTGCCAGCAGCCAGGGTAGCGGGGCCTCCTACAATGAGCAGTTCTTC.

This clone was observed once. Written as DNA, the CDR3 is TGTGCCAGCAGTTTTGTGGGAGGGAAACTGTTTTTT. Its translation is CASSFVGGKLFF. This sequence joins TRBV27 and TRBJ1-4; D is ambiguous. The CDR3 runs to 12 residues. CDR1 is MNHEY, CDR2 SMNVEV, per germline (reference sequence). Trimming cost V 3 bases and J 11 bases, with 10 bases left between them.

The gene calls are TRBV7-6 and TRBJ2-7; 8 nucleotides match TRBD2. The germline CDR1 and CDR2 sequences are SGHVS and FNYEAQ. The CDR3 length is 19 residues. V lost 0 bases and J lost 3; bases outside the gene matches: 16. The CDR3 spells CASSLAFSSGLTLDYEQYF. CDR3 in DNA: TGTGCCAGCAGCTTAGCGTTTTCTAGCGGGTTAACTTTGGACTACGAGCAGTACTTC.

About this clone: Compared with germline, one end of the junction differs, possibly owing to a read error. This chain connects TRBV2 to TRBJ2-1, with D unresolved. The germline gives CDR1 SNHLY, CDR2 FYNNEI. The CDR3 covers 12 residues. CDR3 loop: CASREEPLEQFF. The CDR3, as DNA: TGTGCCAGCAGAGAAGAGCCCCTGGAGCAGTTCTTC.

CDR3 amino acids: CASSPSLRQGANEQFF. The CDR3 DNA follows: TGTGCCAGCTCACCCTCCTTGCGACAGGGGGCAAATGAGCAGTTCTTC. V usage is TRBV18 and J usage is TRBJ2-1; 10 bases agree with TRBD1. Losses at the gene ends were 3 bases for V and 7 bases for J; bases not matched to a gene: 9. This CDR3 contains 16 residues. Germline CDR1 and CDR2: KGHSH and LQKENI.

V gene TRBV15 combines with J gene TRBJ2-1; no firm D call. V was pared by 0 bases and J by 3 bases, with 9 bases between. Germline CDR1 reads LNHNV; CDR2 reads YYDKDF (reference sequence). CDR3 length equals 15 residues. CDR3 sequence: CATSRDFQVYNEQFF. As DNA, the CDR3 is TGTGCCACCAGCAGAGACTTTCAGGTCTACAATGAGCAGTTCTTC.

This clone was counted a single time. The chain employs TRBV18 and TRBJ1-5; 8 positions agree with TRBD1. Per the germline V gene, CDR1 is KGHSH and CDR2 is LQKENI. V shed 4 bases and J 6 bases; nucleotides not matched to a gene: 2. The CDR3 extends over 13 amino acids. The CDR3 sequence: CASSQDRAQPQHF. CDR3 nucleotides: TGTGCCAGCTCACAGGACAGGGCTCAGCCCCAGCATTTT. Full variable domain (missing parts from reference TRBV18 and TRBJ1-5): NAGVMQNPRHLVRRRGQEARLRCSPMKGHSHVYWYRQLPEEGLKFMVYLQKENIIDESGMPKERFSAEFPKEGPSILRIQQVVRGDSAAYFCASSQDRAQPQHFGDGTRLSIL.

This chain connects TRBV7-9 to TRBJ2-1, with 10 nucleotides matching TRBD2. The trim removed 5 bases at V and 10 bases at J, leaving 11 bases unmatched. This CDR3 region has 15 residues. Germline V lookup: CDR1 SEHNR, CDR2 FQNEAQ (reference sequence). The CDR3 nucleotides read TGTGCCAGCAGCCCGGGACTAGCGCGAGGTGACGAGCAGTTCTTC. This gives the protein CASSPGLARGDEQFF.

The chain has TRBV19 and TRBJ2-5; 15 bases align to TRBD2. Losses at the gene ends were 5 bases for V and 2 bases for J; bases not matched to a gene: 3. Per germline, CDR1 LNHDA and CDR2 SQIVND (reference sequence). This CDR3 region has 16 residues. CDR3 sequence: CASSGLAGGSQETQYF. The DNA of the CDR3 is TGTGCCAGTAGTGGACTAGCGGGAGGGTCACAAGAGACCCAGTACTTC.

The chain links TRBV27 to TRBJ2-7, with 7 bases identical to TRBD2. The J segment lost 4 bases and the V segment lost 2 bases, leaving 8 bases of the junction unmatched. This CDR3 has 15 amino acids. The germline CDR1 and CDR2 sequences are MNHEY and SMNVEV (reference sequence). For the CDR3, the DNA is TGTGCCAGCAGTTTACTCGCGGGAGATGGTTACGAGCAGTACTTC. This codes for CASSLLAGDGYEQYF.

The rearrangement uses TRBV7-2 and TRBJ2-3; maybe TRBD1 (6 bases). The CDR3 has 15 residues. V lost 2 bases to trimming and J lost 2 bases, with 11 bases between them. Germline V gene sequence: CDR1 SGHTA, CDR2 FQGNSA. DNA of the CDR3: TGTGCCAGCAGCTTATTAGGACAGCACACAGATACGCAGTATTTT. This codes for CASSLLGQHTDTQYF.

CDR3 protein: CASSQLTTIPADTQYF. CDR3 coding DNA: TGTGCCAGCAGCCAACTAACAACTATACCCGCAGATACGCAGTATTTT. This rearrangement joins TRBV14 to TRBJ2-3; D not certain. Trimming removed 2 bases from V and 4 bases from J, with 16 bases in between. The CDR3 covers 16 residues. CDR1 is SGHDN and CDR2 is FVKESK in the germline V gene.

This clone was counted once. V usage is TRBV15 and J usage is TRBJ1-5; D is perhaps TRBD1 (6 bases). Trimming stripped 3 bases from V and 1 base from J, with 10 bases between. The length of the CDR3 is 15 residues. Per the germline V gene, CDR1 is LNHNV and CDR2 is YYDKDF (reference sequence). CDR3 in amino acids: CATSSRGGSNQPQHF. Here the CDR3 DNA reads TGTGCCACCAGCAGCCGAGGGGGGAGCAATCAGCCCCAGCATTTT. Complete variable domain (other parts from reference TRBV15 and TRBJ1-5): DAMVIQNPRYQVTQFGKPVTLSCSQTLNHNVMYWYQQKSSQAPKLLFHYYDKDFNNEADTPDNFQSRRPNTSFCFLDIRSPGLGDTAMYLCATSSRGGSNQPQHFGDGTRLSIL.

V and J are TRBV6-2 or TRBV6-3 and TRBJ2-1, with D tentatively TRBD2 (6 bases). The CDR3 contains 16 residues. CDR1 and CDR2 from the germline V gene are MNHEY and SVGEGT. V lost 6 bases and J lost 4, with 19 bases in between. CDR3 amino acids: CASSSIAAHRYNEQFF. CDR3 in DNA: TGTGCCAGCAGCAGTATAGCGGCACACCGATACAATGAGCAGTTCTTC.